This T cell receptor beta chain was observed in a study of T cell repertoires in aging, cancer and after chemotherapy. Study-wide context: Donors were grouped into six age bands spanning 30 or younger through 70 or older. Repeat sampling of healthy donors over several months to years showed clear clonal overlap. Study results and limitations: Loss of evenness, beyond lost richness, contributed to age-related TCR diversity decline in cancer patients. Across the chemotherapy interval, each cancer cohort showed higher median generation probability, suggesting thymic rebound.

Peripheral blood genomic DNA, not sorted cells or RNA, was the template. A mixed TRB-A/B primer pool amplified rearranged TRB by multiplex touch-down PCR. TCRdb re-called the multiplex PCR reads through MiXCR, storing one row per CDR3 protein. This sample carries about 1,300 distinct CDR3 sequences, nearly 25% of them seen once, and the ten largest clones take around 11%. With respect to this clonotype: Its antigen is still unknown.

The CDR3 loop spans 16 amino acids. Germline CDR1 is SGHAT and CDR2 is FQDESV (reference sequence). The V end lost 5 bases, the J end lost 1 base, and 15 bases lay between the germline ends. The receptor's source is a human donor in good health. The chain carries TRBV11-1 and TRBJ2-1; D may be TRBD1 (6 bases). Material for sequencing was blood. The CDR3 sequence: CASSTRGQGSYNEQFF. As DNA, the CDR3 is TGTGCCAGCAGCACCCGGGGTCAGGGGTCCTACAATGAGCAGTTCTTC.